Here is one T cell receptor beta chain with its context. TCRdb reprocessed the 5' RACE reads; each CDR3 protein has one entry and no DNA is given. This table holds some 460,000 distinct CDR3 sequences. The data stem from a study of T cells expressing NK-cell markers. Study-wide background: Among eight sequenced donors, seven carried HCMV seropositivity while one was seronegative.

The CDR3 is 18 amino acids. Germline CDR1 reads MNHEY; CDR2 reads SVGAGI. The gene calls are TRBV6-5 and TRBJ2-1; the D call of TRBD2 rests on TCRdb alone, since no DNA is present to check it. This sequence originates from a woman aged 45-59 years in good health. Specimen: blood T cells: a sorted CD56 or NKG2C T cell subset, CD4+ or CD8+ T cells, or bulk PBMC T cells (not recorded which). The CDR3 reads CASRPSGNVLSTYNEQFF.